Listed below are T cell receptor beta chains from one sample, sequenced in a study of shared clonotypes between healthy human individuals. The table came from immunoSEQ multiplex PCR; TCRdb's copy has only in-frame clones and leaves some out. The data show 800,000 to 950,000 clones, 96% seen once. The sample was naive CD8+ T cells sorted from blood. These receptors originate from a man aged 30 to 45 in good health. Both conserved end residues are part of each CDR3. A D gene is named only where the DNA matches it firmly. Some rows have no size entry. The others give once, few or many, or a class for an expanded clone.

d_call: TRBD1; v_call: TRBV16; clone_size: -; j_call: TRBJ1-2; cdr3_aa: CASSQNGPGQGNGYTF; cdr3_nt: TGTGCCAGCAGCCAAAATGGTCCGGGACAGGGGAATGGCTACACCTTC
d_call: TRBD1; v_call: TRBV27; clone_size: -; j_call: TRBJ2-7; cdr3_aa: CASGLQGIFYEQYF; cdr3_nt: TGTGCCAGCGGTCTACAGGGGATCTTTTACGAGCAGTACTTC
d_call: TRBD2; v_call: TRBV7-9; clone_size: -; j_call: TRBJ2-6; cdr3_aa: CASSSLAGGPRANVLTF; cdr3_nt: TGTGCCAGCAGCTCCCTAGCGGGAGGGCCAAGGGCCAACGTCCTGACTTTC
d_call: TRBD1; v_call: TRBV30; clone_size: -; j_call: TRBJ1-4; cdr3_aa: CAWKTGQGGDEKLFF; cdr3_nt: TGTGCCTGGAAAACTGGACAGGGGGGAGATGAAAAACTGTTTTTT
d_call: -; v_call: TRBV23-1; clone_size: -; j_call: TRBJ2-4; cdr3_aa: CASSHWEAKNIQYF; cdr3_nt: TGCGCCAGCAGTCATTGGGAGGCCAAAAACATTCAGTACTTC
d_call: TRBD2; v_call: TRBV19; clone_size: few; j_call: TRBJ2-5; cdr3_aa: CASSQTSALETQYF; cdr3_nt: TGTGCCAGTAGTCAAACTAGCGCTTTAGAGACCCAGTACTTC
d_call: -; v_call: TRBV7-9; clone_size: -; j_call: TRBJ1-5; cdr3_aa: CASSFEGGGQPQHF; cdr3_nt: TGTGCCAGCAGCTTCGAGGGGGGCGGGCAGCCCCAGCATTTT
d_call: -; v_call: TRBV6-1; clone_size: -; j_call: TRBJ1-2; cdr3_aa: CASSELLGTYGYTF; cdr3_nt: TGTGCCAGCAGTGAATTATTAGGGACCTATGGCTACACCTTC
d_call: -; v_call: TRBV7-6; clone_size: -; j_call: TRBJ2-3; cdr3_aa: CASSFITDTQYF; cdr3_nt: TGTGCCAGCAGCTTTATCACAGATACGCAGTATTTT
d_call: -; v_call: TRBV2; clone_size: -; j_call: TRBJ1-5; cdr3_aa: CASSEAWVGYNQPQHF; cdr3_nt: TGTGCCAGCAGTGAAGCTTGGGTCGGCTACAATCAGCCCCAGCATTTT
d_call: -; v_call: TRBV9; clone_size: -; j_call: TRBJ1-2; cdr3_aa: CASSVTSLYGYTF; cdr3_nt: TGTGCCAGCAGCGTAACGTCTCTCTATGGCTACACCTTC
d_call: -; v_call: TRBV10-3; clone_size: -; j_call: TRBJ1-2; cdr3_aa: CAIMGGDPNYGYTF; cdr3_nt: TGTGCCATCATGGGGGGGGACCCCAACTATGGCTACACCTTC
d_call: -; v_call: TRBV10-1; clone_size: once; j_call: TRBJ1-2; cdr3_aa: CASRADDLLYGYTF; cdr3_nt: TGCGCCAGCAGAGCAGACGACTTACTCTATGGCTACACCTTC